This T cell receptor (beta chain) appears in the sequencing data of a study of T cell repertoires in cytomegalovirus infection. Study as a whole: Evidence of both CMV infection and a matching HLA type came from public TCR beta signatures.

MiXCR, applied by TCRdb to the reads, yields one record per CDR3 protein. The repertoire holds about 440,000 distinct CDR3 sequences, with around 32% as singletons. This receptor was taken from a human donor in good health (CMV status not recorded). Some clones in this sample may be carry-over from other donors' samples. Specimen: PBMCs.

The CDR3 region has the DNA TGTGCCAGCAGTTACGGGCGATGGATAGGGGAGGATGGTTCACCCCTCCACTTT. Its protein product is CASSYGRWIGEDGSPLHF. V gene TRBV12-3 or TRBV12-4 combines with J gene TRBJ1-6; possible D gene TRBD1, 5 bases. The V and J ends lost 4 bases and 9 bases respectively, with 25 bases between them. CDR3 length equals 18 residues.